Given below is one TCR beta chain in context. Its antigen has not been determined. No base quality values were provided; no much bigger clone lies one nucleotide off. The entry originates in a study of cytomegalovirus exposure and HLA in healthy donors (dated by TCRdb to the late 2010s). Study-wide context: According to an earlier analysis of a few hundred of the donors, about 190 million T cells yielded 120 million or so unique TCR beta sequences and 276 Gb of sequence data. A later genetic analysis used genome-wide SNP genotypes for about 60% of the roughly 700 donors, treating that subset as a discovery cohort. The later analysis used no new phenotypic data to find candidate immune exposures, relying instead on TCR beta sequences and their occurrence across donors. The genetic ancestry cluster associated with self-reported Caucasian donors included 65% to 90% of the roughly 400 genotyped donors. Using immunosequencing, the study profiled T cell repertoires from some 670 subjects and related those repertoires to cytomegalovirus serostatus. The study aimed to test whether signatures of past pathogen exposure could be identified by cataloging public T cell receptors. Across 398 genotyped donors of the cohort, an average of 235,054 unique TCR beta nucleotide sequences per donor were sequenced, and 15% to 20% of those sequences were non-productive. HLA typing covered class I and class II loci at four-digit resolution. An earlier analysis of approximately 500 of the donors applied high-throughput TCR beta sequencing to assess whether each TCR beta V gene segment acted as functional or pseudogenic. The number of donors typed differed by locus, with 629-630 for A, B, C, DRB1 and DQB1, over 500 for DQA1, 606 for DPA1, and approximately 470 for DPB1. Donor age, sex, ethnicity and CMV serostatus were collected together with the repertoire data. A separate validation cohort of about 110 different subjects was used in addition to the roughly 670-subject first cohort. Because of strong linkage in the cohort, four to six DR-DQ haplotypes were treated as single units for association and clustering. To predict cytomegalovirus infection status, the study combined high-throughput TCR immunosequencing, statistical association of individual TCRs with disease status, and machine learning. In a later analysis, previously published TCR beta repertoires from 670 or so donors were re-analyzed and high-resolution HLA genotyping was added so that TCR occurrence patterns could be studied. Every discovery cohort repertoire had been produced on one sequencing platform. About 300 gigabases of sequencing data and approximately 92 million unique TCR sequences made up an early release that covered around 640 HLA-typed donors. Beyond this particular receptor, the publication reports: In a later genetic analysis, a missense DCLRE1C variant was associated with V-gene and J-gene trimming of TCR beta chains, and the association was replicated in an independent cohort. Because HLA typing was unavailable for some donors at each locus, only the typed subset was used in association tests. The 87-base-pair reads could not distinguish some IMGT-functional V segments, including TRBV6-2 and TRBV6-3, so those segments were excluded. Cytomegalovirus status was reported to be diagnosed by the classifier with high specificity and sensitivity in both the original and validation cohorts. It was suggested by the authors that the approach could potentially be generalized to other disease states and immunological phenotypes. Specific HLA alleles were associated with 15,000 to 20,000 TCR beta sequences at a false discovery rate of 0.05 in a later analysis. Correlated functional status among segregating V segments might be attributable to linkage disequilibrium, but an unknown experimental factor could not be ruled out. The study listed approximately 150 TCR beta chains as associated with cytomegalovirus. Across donors, most TCR sequences were observed very rarely, whereas some public TCRs were present in many individuals. A later analysis found that HLA-associated TCR beta chains were more clonally expanded and had lower generation probabilities than equally common non-associated chains. The presence/absence analyses assumed that sequencing depth was roughly uniform across donors, and that assumption may not be true. In a later genetic analysis, fewer N-insertions in productive TCRs were reported among donors in an Asian-associated ancestry cluster than the roughly 710-donor mean. In a later analysis, the rate of TCR association differed among HLA loci, with DRB1 alleles having the most associated TCRs and HLA-C alleles having the fewest. A later analysis reported that several top co-occurrence clusters appeared linked to parvovirus B19, influenza, CMV and Epstein-Barr virus. A further reported finding was that TCR beta sequences accurately predicted the HLA-A and HLA-B alleles for most subjects in the first cohort. Three of the identified cytomegalovirus-associated TCR beta chains were confirmed in vitro to be specific for cytomegalovirus antigens. In this cohort, only TCR beta chains were sequenced, and detectable features were limited by the absence of alpha or paired-chain data. A later analysis found that most CMV-associated TCR beta chains appeared HLA-restricted, with HLA associations seemingly driven largely by CMV exposure. A group of highly shared sequence variants was considered likely to be a technical artifact of the sequencing pipeline. In an earlier analysis of several hundred of the donors, most TCR beta V segments were observed in productive rearrangements about 90% or about 30% of the time, broadly matching IMGT annotations. The earlier analysis of approximately 590 of the donors excluded over 15 rarely observed V segments, including chromosome 9 orphons, because counts were too low. For the cohort, immune exposure information was limited to CMV serostatus. When HLA alleles, especially DR and DQ, strongly co-occurred, TCR associations were difficult to assign to individual alleles.

Relative to germline, V is missing 2 bases and J is missing 0 bases, with 3 bases of the junction outside any gene match. CDR1 and CDR2 are drawn from the germline V gene: SQVTM, ANQGSEA. Including cysteine and phenylalanine, the CDR3 has 14 amino acids. CDR3 DNA only is kept here, 42 bases in frame from base 1. The library was made by the immunoSEQ multiplex PCR assay. For the multiplex PCR, a mixture combining 60 forward primers for TCR Vbeta segments and 13 reverse primers for TCR Jbeta segments was used. A multiplex PCR assay on genomic DNA amplified the CDR3 region of rearranged TCR beta genes. The amplified TCR beta libraries were sequenced on the Illumina HiSeq System as 87-base-pair reads. The original methods were these. Across the 640 or so repertoires, a later analysis counted 80 million or so unique TCR beta chains, some 11 million of which were shared by at least two donors. A nearest-neighbor algorithm error-corrected the raw reads and collapsed the reads into unique sequences, merging closely related sequences to remove PCR and sequencing errors. V, D and J gene segments were assigned by aligning CDR3 sequences to IMGT reference sequences. For a sequence to be retained, at least a six-nucleotide match to both a V gene segment and a J gene segment was required. A rearrangement was called productive if the CDR3 had no stop codons and remained in frame with V and J, and every other rearrangement was called non-productive. Following IMGT convention, CDR3 was defined as the stretch from the second conserved V-encoded cysteine up to the conserved J-encoded phenylalanine. In an earlier analysis of approximately 590 of the donors, sequences lacking an unambiguous match to a single V gene segment were excluded. An earlier analysis of a few hundred of the donors called V segments functional above 56.7% productive rearrangements and segregating when the between-donor standard deviation exceeded 5%. A statistical classification framework was built to diagnose cytomegalovirus status from the catalog of TCR beta chain sequences. A later analysis assigned V and J genes by comparing TCR nucleotide sequences with IMGT/GENE-DB human TR gene sequences. A later analysis assigned CDR3 sequences and most-parsimonious VDJ recombination scenarios with the TCRdist pipeline. In a later analysis, every TCR beta chain was defined by the combination of its CDR3 amino acid sequence and its V-gene family, and reads without a unique V-gene family were dropped. As a way to deal with suspected cross-contamination and a sequencing artifact, a later analysis dropped roughly 600 nucleotide sequences that were highly shared and had low generation probability. A later analysis calculated a clonal expansion index for each public chain from normalized within-repertoire ranks of inferred template counts. In a later analysis, generation probabilities were computed with a VDJ recombination model fitted to out-of-frame rearrangements, and the resulting probabilities were checked against IGoR. Hypergeometric tests were used in a later analysis to score TCR-TCR, TCR-HLA and TCR-CMV co-occurrence, with a repertoire-size bias correction applied to the TCR pairs. In a later analysis, false discovery rates were estimated by permuting HLA or CMV assignments 20 times. In a later analysis, co-occurring TCRs were grouped using DBSCAN, and TCRdist sequence similarity was added for clustering within HLA-allele-positive subsets. Repertoires with fewer than 30,000 or more than 120,000 public chains were left out of co-occurrence clustering, as were five repertoires with anomalous nucleotide sharing. Imported from immuneACCESS, the table was reduced by TCRdb to in-frame sequences with V and J called. These copies leave out some clones; in studies compared against another copy, an unresolved V gene accounts for under half, and the cause of the remainder is not known. Clone size and the V and J calls come from that table; the DNA yielded D and trimming. The sample table contains about 95,000 clones; only one count was recorded for nearly 80% of them. The ten largest clones add up to 4.1% of the sample.

The cohort consisted of 650 to 850 healthy bone marrow donors. At the time of sampling, every cohort member was nominally healthy, though immune exposures that went unrecorded were likely present. The donor tested CMV seropositive and was one of the 289 seropositive cohort members. A peripheral blood sample was provided by each donor, and peripheral blood mononuclear cells were used for TCR beta sequencing. The Qiagen DNeasy Blood Extraction Kit was used to extract genomic DNA from the blood cell samples. Rearrangement joined TRBV29-1 to TRBJ2-7; 8 junctional bases match TRBD1. Input material: PBMCs. The receptor was derived from a woman in her thirties or forties in good health and CMV-seropositive. The nucleotides are TGCAGCGTTGAAAGAGGGACAGGCTCCTACGAGCAGTACTTC. This yields the protein CSVERGTGSYEQYF.